The subject of this entry is one T cell receptor (beta chain). Its antigen is undetermined. The data belong to a study of T cell responses to AZD1222 COVID-19 vaccine. About the research overall: Timing groups of about 4 and about 12 weeks for second doses were pooled.

General study points: Of spike-specific TCRs, nearly half reportedly target regions left unmutated in variants. Clonal diversity was possibly underestimated, and the donors were mostly white British, with more females. Just a handful of people given AZD1222 tested seropositive at baseline.

Between the trimmed V and J ends, which lost 0 bases and 4 bases, there was a span of 12 bases. Germline-derived CDR1 and CDR2 are LGHNA and YSLEER. There are 16 residues in the CDR3. TCRdb's table, derived via immunoSEQ multiplex PCR, lists solely in-frame clones and lacks some. The repertoire has roughly 100,000 clones, roughly 82% of them found once; the top ten carry 4% to 6%. The material was peripheral blood, obtained on day 0 of AZD1222 vaccination. The TCR comes from an adult in good health. The rearrangement links TRBV4-3 to TRBJ2-2; D uncertain. The CDR3 bases are TGCGCCAGCAGCCAAGAGGGCCGGTGGGGCACCGGGGAGCTGTTTTTT. This gives the protein CASSQEGRWGTGELFF.